This T cell receptor beta chain was retrieved from a study of T cell responses to AZD1222 COVID-19 vaccine. Timing groups of about 4 and about 12 weeks for second doses were pooled. To note about this clone: Its target is unknown.

Here immunoSEQ multiplex PCR was the method, and the copy in TCRdb shows in-frame clones only, minus some. The sample yields about 86,000 clones, 88% seen once. The junction had 4 bases not matched to a gene; V was cut back by 0 bases and J by 7 bases. CDR3 length: 14 residues. Germline CDR1 and CDR2: SGHRS and YFSETQ. Findings and limits, study-wide: Females outnumbered males among donors, who were mostly white British; clonal diversity was possibly underestimated. Of the AZD1222 recipients, only 5 or 6 were seropositive at baseline.

This chain joins TRBV5-1 and TRBJ2-1; 7 bases are a match to TRBD2. This TCR was sampled from an adult who received the AZD1222 COVID-19 vaccine. The sample was peripheral blood, taken 28 days after the second AZD1222 dose. CDR3 residues: CASSLGWEGNEQFF. CDR3 bases: TGCGCCAGCAGCTTGGGGTGGGAGGGGAATGAGCAGTTCTTC.